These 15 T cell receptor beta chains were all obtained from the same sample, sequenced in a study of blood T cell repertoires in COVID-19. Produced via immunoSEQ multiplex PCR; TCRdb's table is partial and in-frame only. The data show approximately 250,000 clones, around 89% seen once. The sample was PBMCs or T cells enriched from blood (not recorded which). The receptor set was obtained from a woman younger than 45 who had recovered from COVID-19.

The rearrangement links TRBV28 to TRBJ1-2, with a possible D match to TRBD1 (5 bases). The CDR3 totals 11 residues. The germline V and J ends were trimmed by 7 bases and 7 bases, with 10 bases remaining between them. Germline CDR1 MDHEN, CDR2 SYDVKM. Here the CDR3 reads CASTSGGGYTF. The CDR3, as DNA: TGTGCCAGCACCTCGGGGGGTGGCTACACCTTC.

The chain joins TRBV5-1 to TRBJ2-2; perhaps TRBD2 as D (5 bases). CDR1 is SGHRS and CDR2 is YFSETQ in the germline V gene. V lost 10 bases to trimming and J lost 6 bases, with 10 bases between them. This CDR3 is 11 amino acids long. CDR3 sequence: CAARAAGELFF. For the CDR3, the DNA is TGCGCCGCGAGGGCCGCCGGGGAGCTGTTTTTT.

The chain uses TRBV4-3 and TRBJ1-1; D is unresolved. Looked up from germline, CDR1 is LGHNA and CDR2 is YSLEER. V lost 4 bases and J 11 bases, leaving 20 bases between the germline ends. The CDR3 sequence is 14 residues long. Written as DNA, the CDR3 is TGCGCCAGCAGCCTCGGCGGAAGAGTGGATAGGGCTTTCTTT. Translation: CASSLGGRVDRAFF.

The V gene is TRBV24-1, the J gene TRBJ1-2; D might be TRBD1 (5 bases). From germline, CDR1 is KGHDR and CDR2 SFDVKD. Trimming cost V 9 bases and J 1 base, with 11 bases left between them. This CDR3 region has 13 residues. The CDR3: CATEDNNNYGYTF. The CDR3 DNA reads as TGTGCCACCGAGGACAACAATAACTATGGCTACACCTTC.

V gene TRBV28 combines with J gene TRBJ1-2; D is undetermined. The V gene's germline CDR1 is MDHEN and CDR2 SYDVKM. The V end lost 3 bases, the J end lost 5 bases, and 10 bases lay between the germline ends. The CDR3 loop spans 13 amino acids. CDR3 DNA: TGTGCCAGCAGTTTGGTGGCGGGTTATGGCTACACCTTC. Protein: CASSLVAGYGYTF.

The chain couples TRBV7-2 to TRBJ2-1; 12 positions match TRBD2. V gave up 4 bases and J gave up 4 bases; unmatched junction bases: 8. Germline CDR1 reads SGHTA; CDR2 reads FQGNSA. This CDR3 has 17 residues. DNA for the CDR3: TGTGCCAGCAGCTCTAACCTGGGACTAGCGGGTTACAATGAGCAGTTCTTC. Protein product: CASSSNLGLAGYNEQFF.

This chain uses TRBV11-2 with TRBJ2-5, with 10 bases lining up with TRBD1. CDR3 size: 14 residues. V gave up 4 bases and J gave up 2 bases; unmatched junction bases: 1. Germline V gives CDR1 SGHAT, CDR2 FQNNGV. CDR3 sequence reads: CASSWDRGQETQYF. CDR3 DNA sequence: TGTGCCAGCAGCTGGGACAGGGGACAAGAGACCCAGTACTTC.

The CDR3 is CASSLRGGVNTIYF. CDR3 bases: TGTGCCAGCAGCTTACGGGGGGGCGTAAACACCATATATTTT. The chain has TRBV7-2 and TRBJ1-3; D is possibly TRBD1 (6 bases). Trimming left V 2 bases short and J 6 bases short, with 11 bases between. The CDR3 sequence is 14 residues long. CDR1 SGHTA and CDR2 FQGNSA come from the germline V gene.

The CDR3 loop is CASSGAGAQYF. Here the CDR3 DNA reads TGTGCCAGTAGCGGAGCGGGAGCCCAGTACTTC. The V and J genes are TRBV19 and TRBJ2-5, with TRBD2 matching 8 bases. V lost 6 bases, J lost 9 bases, and 3 bases stayed unmatched. Germline V gene sequence: CDR1 LNHDA, CDR2 SQIVND (reference sequence). CDR3 length: 11 amino acids. Based on the CDR3 plus reference TRBV19 and TRBJ2-5, the full variable domain is DGGITQSPKYLFRKEGQNVTLSCEQNLNHDAMYWYRQDPGQGLRLIYYSQIVNDFQKGDIAEGYSVSREKKESFPLTVTSAQKNPTAFYLCASSGAGAQYFGPGTRLLVL.

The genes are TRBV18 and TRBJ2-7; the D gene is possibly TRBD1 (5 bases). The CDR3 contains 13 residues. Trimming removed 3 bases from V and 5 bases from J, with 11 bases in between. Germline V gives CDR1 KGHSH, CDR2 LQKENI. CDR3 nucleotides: TGTGCCAGCTCACCTCAGGGTTTGAACGAGCAGTACTTC. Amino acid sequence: CASSPQGLNEQYF.

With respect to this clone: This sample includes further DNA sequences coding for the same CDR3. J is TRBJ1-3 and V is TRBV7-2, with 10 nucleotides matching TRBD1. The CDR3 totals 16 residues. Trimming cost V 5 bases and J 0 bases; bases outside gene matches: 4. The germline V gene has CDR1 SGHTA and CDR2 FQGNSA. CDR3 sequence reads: CASSRTGGNSGNTIYF. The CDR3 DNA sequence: TGTGCCAGCAGCCGGACAGGGGGAAACTCTGGAAACACCATATATTTT.

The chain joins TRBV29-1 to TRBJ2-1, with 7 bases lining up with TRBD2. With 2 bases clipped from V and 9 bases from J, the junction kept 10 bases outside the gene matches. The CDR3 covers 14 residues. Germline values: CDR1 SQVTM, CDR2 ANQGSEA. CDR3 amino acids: CSVEIVGGPGEQFF. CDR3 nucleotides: TGCAGCGTTGAAATTGTGGGAGGGCCGGGTGAGCAGTTCTTC.

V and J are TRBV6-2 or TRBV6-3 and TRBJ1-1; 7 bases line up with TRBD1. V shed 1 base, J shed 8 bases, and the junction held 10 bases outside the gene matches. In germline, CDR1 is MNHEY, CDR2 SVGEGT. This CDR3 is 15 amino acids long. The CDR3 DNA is TGTGCCAGCAGTTACTATCGACAGGGTAACGGGGAAGCTTTCTTT. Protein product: CASSYYRQGNGEAFF.

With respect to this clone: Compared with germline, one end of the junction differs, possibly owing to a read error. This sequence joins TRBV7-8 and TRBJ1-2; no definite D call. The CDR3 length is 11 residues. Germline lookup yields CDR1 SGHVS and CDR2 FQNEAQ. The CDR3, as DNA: TGTGCCAGCAGCCCCTTAGCGTATTCCGCCTTC. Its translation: CASSPLAYSAF.

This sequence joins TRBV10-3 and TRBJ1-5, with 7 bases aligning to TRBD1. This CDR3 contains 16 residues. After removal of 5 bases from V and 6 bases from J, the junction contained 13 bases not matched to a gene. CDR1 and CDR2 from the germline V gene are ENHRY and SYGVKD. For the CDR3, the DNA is TGTGCCATCAGTACAAATTCGACAGGGTCGGGTCAGCCCCAGCATTTT. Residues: CAISTNSTGSGQPQHF.